This paragraph reports one T cell receptor beta chain. Clones were read by immunoSEQ multiplex PCR, and TCRdb kept only the in-frame ones, dropping some. Of tens of thousands of clones listed, about four fifths are singletons. The record originates from a study of blood T cell repertoires in COVID-19. Across the study: Whether acute or convalescent, the COVID-19 samples came from the United States, Italy and Spain.

With 8 bases removed from V and 3 bases from J, the gap between germline ends came to 19 bases. This CDR3 has 15 residues. In germline, CDR1 is MDHEN, CDR2 SYDVKM. Sequencing input: peripheral blood. V usage is TRBV28 and J usage is TRBJ1-2; tentative D call: TRBD1 (6 bases). This receptor was identified in a man aged 65-85 years with active COVID-19. As DNA, the CDR3 is TGTGCCAGCTGCGTCCCGGGACACAAATACTATGGCTACACCTTC. This codes for CASCVPGHKYYGYTF.